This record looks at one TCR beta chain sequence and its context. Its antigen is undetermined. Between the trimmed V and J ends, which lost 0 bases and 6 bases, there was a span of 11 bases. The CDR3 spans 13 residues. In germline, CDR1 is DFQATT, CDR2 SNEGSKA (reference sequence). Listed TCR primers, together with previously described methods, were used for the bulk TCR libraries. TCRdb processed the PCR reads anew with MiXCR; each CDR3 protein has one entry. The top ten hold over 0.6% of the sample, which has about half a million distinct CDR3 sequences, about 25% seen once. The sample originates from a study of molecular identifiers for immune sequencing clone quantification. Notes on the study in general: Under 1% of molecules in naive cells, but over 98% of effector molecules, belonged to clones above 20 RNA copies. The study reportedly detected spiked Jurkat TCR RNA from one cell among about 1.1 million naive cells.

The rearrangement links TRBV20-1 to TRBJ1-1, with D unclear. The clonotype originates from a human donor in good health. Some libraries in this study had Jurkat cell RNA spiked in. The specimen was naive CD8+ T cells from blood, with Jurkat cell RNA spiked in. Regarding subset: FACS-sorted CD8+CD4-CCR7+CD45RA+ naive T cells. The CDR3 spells CSARDPSVAEAFF. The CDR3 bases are TGCAGTGCTAGAGACCCCTCGGTCGCTGAAGCTTTCTTT.